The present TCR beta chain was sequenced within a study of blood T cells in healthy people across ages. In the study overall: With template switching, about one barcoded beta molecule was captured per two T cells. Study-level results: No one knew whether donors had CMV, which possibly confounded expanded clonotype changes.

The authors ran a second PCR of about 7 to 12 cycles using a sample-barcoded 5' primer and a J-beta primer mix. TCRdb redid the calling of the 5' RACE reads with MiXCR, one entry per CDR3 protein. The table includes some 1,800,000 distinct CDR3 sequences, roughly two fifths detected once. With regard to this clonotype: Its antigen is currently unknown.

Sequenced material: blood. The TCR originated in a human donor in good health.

The CDR3 DNA sequence: TGTGCCAGCAGCTCTGACCGCTTGACAGGGGGCGCCTATGGCTACACCTTC. Its protein is CASSSDRLTGGAYGYTF. V gene TRBV27 combines with J gene TRBJ1-2; TRBD1 aligns across 10 bases. The J segment lost 4 bases and the V segment lost 6 bases, leaving 14 bases of the junction unmatched. This CDR3 has 17 residues. CDR1 and CDR2 (germline): MNHEY, SMNVEV (reference sequence).